This T cell receptor beta chain came from a study of blood T cell repertoires in COVID-19. As for the study in general: Researchers got acute and convalescent COVID-19 samples from the United States, Italy and Spain. PBMCs, B-cell-depleted T cells, or T cells were the source of the cDNA or gDNA that made up the material.

CDR3 length equals 15 residues. Germline CDR1 reads MNHEY; CDR2 reads SVGAGI. J gave up 7 bases and V 6 bases, and 14 bases lay outside the gene matches. This clone occurred once. Per the authors' pipeline: Estimation of nucleated cell counts was performed using reference gene primer amplification. Repertoires were generated with immunoSEQ multiplex PCR, while TCRdb's copy carries only in-frame clones and drops some. From that table come the V and J calls and clone size; the DNA was used to work out D and trimming. The repertoire holds 200,000 or so clones, approximately 82% seen once, with roughly 13% in the top ten.

The chain recombines TRBV6-5 with TRBJ2-7; the match to TRBD1 covers 8 bases. Sequencing was done on a sample of peripheral blood. This sequence was found in a human donor in a cohort sampled during active COVID-19. DNA for the CDR3: TGTGCCAGCAGCTTTGGACAGGGTCGAATTGTAGAGCAGTACTTC. This codes for CASSFGQGRIVEQYF.